This T cell receptor (beta chain) was recorded in a study of neoadjuvant anti-PD-1 for oral cavity cancer. The time point is: after neoadjuvant nivolumab, at surgical resection. The CDR3 loop spans 14 amino acids. Germline assignment: CDR1 SGHVS and CDR2 FNYEAQ. With 5 bases clipped from V and 3 bases from J, the junction kept 7 bases outside the gene matches. The repertoire was sequenced with immunoSEQ multiplex PCR; TCRdb's copy has only in-frame clones and lacks some. The sample contains about 32,000 clones, approximately 80% of which appear only once. The origin of this receptor is a person aged 40 to 85 with oral cavity squamous cell carcinoma. The specimen was PBMCs, collected after nivolumab (anti-PD-1) treatment. This chain uses TRBV7-6 with TRBJ2-7, with TRBD1 matching over 7 bases. CDR3 region: CASSPSGQNYEQYF. For the CDR3, the DNA is TGTGCCAGCAGCCCGTCGGGACAGAACTACGAGCAGTACTTC.